This TCR beta chain was recovered during a study of T-cell memory formation after mild COVID-19. Study-wide results and caveats: Some SARS-CoV-2-responding clones were already detected in memory before infection. Clones which contracted sat mainly in CM and EM if CD4+, and in EMRA if CD8+.

cDNA libraries for TCR alpha and TCR beta, carrying sample barcodes and UMIs, came from 5'RACE with constant-segment primers. TCRdb ran MiXCR on the 5' RACE reads and lists one entry per CDR3 protein. The sample carries some 290,000 distinct CDR3 sequences, under 20% recorded once. The germline V and J ends were trimmed by 1 base and 2 bases, with 17 bases remaining between them. The germline V gene has CDR1 MGHRA and CDR2 YSYEKL. The CDR3 contains 18 residues. At least ten counts were recorded for this clonotype. Its antigen is unknown. The receptor was isolated from a man younger than 35 who had mild COVID-19 (a few samples of this study predate the infection). Cell type and time point are not known. The sequenced sample was PBMCs or a T cell subset sorted from them (not recorded which). The J gene is TRBJ2-2, the V gene TRBV4-1; D remains unclear. CDR3 nucleotides: TGCGCCAGCAGCCAAGGTCTACGGGCCTCTCGTAACACCGGGGAGCTGTTTTTT. Its protein product is CASSQGLRASRNTGELFF.